Below, 27 T cell receptor beta chains from the same sample are listed, as sequenced in a study of T cells in Graves' hyperthyroidism and ophthalmopathy (dated by TCRdb to the late 2010s). Libraries were built with multiplex PCR. Sequenced using an Illumina HiSeq 2000. The TCR beta CDR3 regions were amplified from the RNA transcripts. A first-round RT-PCR of the TCR CDR3 used the HTBI primer set with the Qiagen OneStep RT-PCR kit. The raw public reads went through TCRdb reprocessing: fastp at Q25, MiXCR clone calling, in-frame beta chains kept. Rows merge per CDR3 protein into single entries with the most common DNA and genes. The sample table records 600,000 to 850,000 distinct CDR3 sequences; around a sixth of these occur just once. Jointly, the top ten make up approximately 16% of the sample. Specimen: blood. These receptors were taken from a woman aged 45-60 years with Graves' hyperthyroidism that later progressed to Graves' ophthalmopathy.

This sequence joins TRBV27 and TRBJ2-2; D remains unclear. Germline values: CDR1 MNHEY, CDR2 SMNVEV (reference sequence). The ends were cut back, 3 bases at V and 5 bases at J, with 10 bases in the middle. The length of the CDR3 is 14 residues. As DNA, the CDR3 is TGTGCCAGCAGTTTTGGTAGTTGGACCGGGGAGCTGTTTTTT. Translated, it gives CASSFGSWTGELFF.

V gene TRBV20-1 combines with J gene TRBJ1-6, with no clear D. V was shortened by 5 bases and J by 0 bases, with 11 bases between the two germline ends. The germline CDR1 and CDR2 sequences are DFQATT and SNEGSKA (reference sequence). This CDR3 comprises 15 residues. In DNA form, the CDR3 reads TGCAGTGCTTGGACGCGGAGCTCCTATAATTCACCCCTCCACTTT. Translated, it gives CSAWTRSSYNSPLHF.

A few counts support this clonotype. The rearrangement joins TRBV20-1 to TRBJ1-5; 8 positions agree with TRBD1. Germline CDR1 is DFQATT and CDR2 is SNEGSKA (reference sequence). The trim removed 6 bases at V and 6 bases at J, leaving 4 bases unmatched. The length of the CDR3 is 12 residues. The CDR3 loop reads CSARQGTQPQHF. As DNA, the CDR3 is TGCAGTGCAAGACAGGGGACTCAGCCCCAGCATTTT.

This clonotype was picked up many times. The chain links TRBV30 to TRBJ1-4; D gene unclear. Germline loops: CDR1 GTSNPN, CDR2 SVGIG (reference sequence). Between the trimmed V and J ends, which lost 1 base and 6 bases, there was a span of 0 bases. This CDR3 has 10 amino acids. CDR3 nucleotide sequence: TGTGCCTGGAGTGATGAAAAACTGTTTTTT. As protein: CAWSDEKLFF.

This clonotype was counted between two and nine times. The CDR3 DNA sequence: TGCAGTGCTAGAGATCCGCAGGCCCATAATTCACCCCTCCACTTT. This encodes CSARDPQAHNSPLHF. This chain joins TRBV20-1 and TRBJ1-6; no clear D gene. The ends were cut back, 0 bases at V and 5 bases at J, with 11 bases in the middle. The CDR3 loop spans 15 amino acids. Germline CDR1 and CDR2: DFQATT and SNEGSKA (reference sequence).

The chain couples TRBV6-4 to TRBJ1-1; possibly TRBD1 for D (6 bases). V gave up 6 bases and J gave up 8 bases, with 10 bases separating them. This CDR3 is 11 amino acids long. CDR1 and CDR2 from the germline V gene are MRHNA and SNTAGT. The CDR3 region has the DNA TGTGCCAGCAGGGCCGGACAGGAAGCTTTCTTT. This sequence encodes CASRAGQEAFF.

The rearrangement joins TRBV10-3 to TRBJ2-6; TRBD2 matches at 9 bases. The CDR3 has 18 amino acids. V lost 4 bases to trimming and J lost 1 base; unmatched junction nucleotides: 8. Germline V lookup: CDR1 ENHRY, CDR2 SYGVKD. The CDR3 reads CAISGFGGGASGANVLTF. The DNA of the CDR3 is TGTGCCATCAGTGGGTTTGGCGGGGGGGCATCTGGGGCCAACGTCCTGACTTTC.

The V gene is TRBV6-2 or TRBV6-3, the J gene TRBJ2-7; 10 nucleotides align to TRBD1. The CDR3 consists of 18 residues. Germline CDR1 MNHEY, CDR2 SVGEGT. V dropped 3 bases and J dropped 7; count of bases not matched to a gene: 18. The CDR3: CASSYPDRGFSTSSEQYF. The CDR3, as DNA: TGTGCCAGCAGTTATCCGGACAGGGGGTTTTCTACGAGCAGTGAGCAGTACTTC.

This clonotype was counted at least ten times. The rearrangement joins TRBV30 to TRBJ1-1, with a weak D call TRBD1 (6 bases). CDR3 length: 14 amino acids. Germline CDR1 GTSNPN, CDR2 SVGIG (reference sequence). Trimming cost V 2 bases and J 0 bases, with 10 bases left between them. This chain's CDR3 is CAWSYDRMNTEAFF. The CDR3 coding sequence is TGTGCCTGGAGTTATGACAGGATGAACACTGAAGCTTTCTTT.

This clonotype was picked up a small number of times. This sequence joins TRBV30 and TRBJ1-6; a weak D match, TRBD1 (5 bases). CDR1 is GTSNPN, CDR2 SVGIG, per germline (reference sequence). Between the trimmed V and J ends, which lost 7 bases and 5 bases, there was a span of 12 bases. The CDR3 has 13 amino acids. The CDR3 DNA is TGTGCCTCCTCGGGGGGGGATAATTCACCCCTCCACTTT. This translates into CASSGGDNSPLHF. Full variable domain (outside the CDR3, taken from reference TRBV30 and TRBJ1-6): SQTIHQWPATLVQPVGSPLSLECTVEGTSNPNLYWYRQAAGRGLQLLFYSVGIGQISSEVPQNLSASRPQDRQFILSSKKLLLSDSGFYLCASSGGDNSPLHFGNGTRLTVT.

This clonotype was seen more than once but under ten times. The J gene is TRBJ2-1, the V gene TRBV6-2 or TRBV6-3; D is unresolved. The CDR3 runs 14 residues. The germline V gene encodes CDR1 MNHEY and CDR2 SVGEGT. V gave up 6 bases and J gave up 5 bases, with 14 bases separating them. The CDR3 spells CASRGLARHNEQFF. CDR3 DNA: TGTGCCAGCAGGGGTTTGGCGAGACACAATGAGCAGTTCTTC.

This clonotype was counted many times. The V and J genes are TRBV11-2 and TRBJ1-2; D not resolved. V dropped 0 bases and J dropped 4 bases, with 12 bases sitting between them. The CDR3 totals 15 residues. Per germline, CDR1 SGHAT and CDR2 FQNNGV. The CDR3 loop is CASSLDRGAGYGYTF. The CDR3 DNA reads TGTGCCAGCAGCTTAGATCGGGGTGCGGGCTATGGCTACACCTTC.

The chain has TRBV7-8 and TRBJ2-3; 12 nucleotides match TRBD2. Germline V gives CDR1 SGHVS, CDR2 FQNEAQ. The CDR3 runs to 15 residues. Trimming cost V 5 bases and J 5 bases; bases outside gene matches: 5. DNA of the CDR3: TGTGCCAGCAGCGCCCGACTAGCGGGGGTAGATACGCAGTATTTT. Residues: CASSARLAGVDTQYF.

This clonotype was counted ten times or more. The chain combines TRBV12-3 or TRBV12-4 with TRBJ1-1; TRBD1 matches 10 bases. The CDR3 totals 14 residues. With 6 bases clipped from V and 1 base from J, the junction kept 2 bases outside the gene matches. The CDR3 DNA reads TGTGCCAGCAGGGGGACAGGGGAGAACACTGAAGCTTTCTTT. Translation: CASRGTGENTEAFF.

This clonotype qualifies as medium-sized. V and J are TRBV3-1 and TRBJ1-5; D ambiguous. With 4 bases removed from V and 2 bases from J, the gap between germline ends came to 9 bases. The CDR3 runs to 14 residues. The V gene's germline CDR1 is LGHDT and CDR2 YNNKEL (reference sequence). The CDR3 DNA follows: TGTGCCAGCAGCCCGCGCGGTGGCAATCAGCCCCAGCATTTT. Protein product: CASSPRGGNQPQHF.

The chain is built from TRBV7-8 and TRBJ2-5; 16 bases are a match to TRBD2. Germline trimming cut 5 bases from V and 1 base from J; bases unmatched to any gene: 10. Per germline, CDR1 SGHVS and CDR2 FQNEAQ. This CDR3 is built from 19 residues. CDR3 nucleotide sequence: TGTGCCAGCAGCCACTACCCGGGACTAGCGGGGGGGCCCCAAGAGACCCAGTACTTC. As protein: CASSHYPGLAGGPQETQYF.

V is TRBV27 and J is TRBJ2-7; D perhaps matches TRBD1 (6 bases). The V gene lost 2 bases and the J gene lost 3 bases, with 11 bases spanning the gap. There are 14 residues in the CDR3. Germline assignment: CDR1 MNHEY and CDR2 SMNVEV (reference sequence). The CDR3, as DNA: TGTGCCAGCAGTTTAAAATCACAGGGCTACGAGCAGTACTTC. The encoded protein is CASSLKSQGYEQYF.

V gene TRBV7-9 combines with J gene TRBJ2-5; possibly TRBD1 or TRBD2 for D (7 bases each). Between the trimmed V and J ends, which lost 8 bases and 4 bases, there was a span of 17 bases. The germline gives CDR1 SEHNR, CDR2 FQNEAQ (reference sequence). The CDR3 is 14 amino acids. The CDR3 protein is CASGQGGGRETQYF. CDR3 nucleotide sequence: TGTGCCAGCGGCCAGGGAGGGGGCCGAGAGACCCAGTACTTC.

The chain uses TRBV4-1 and TRBJ1-1; 7 bases fit TRBD1. The CDR3 extends over 15 amino acids. CDR1 MGHRA and CDR2 YSYEKL come from the germline V gene. The V gene end was trimmed by 0 bases and the J gene end by 5 bases; junction bases not matched to a gene: 6. CDR3 region: CASSQDLGGGTEAFF. The CDR3 nucleotides read TGCGCCAGCAGCCAAGATTTAGGGGGCGGTACTGAAGCTTTCTTT.

This clonotype appeared a few times. The chain has TRBV20-1 and TRBJ2-2; D unclear. V dropped 1 base and J dropped 6 bases, with 9 bases sitting between them. Germline V lookup: CDR1 DFQATT, CDR2 SNEGSKA (reference sequence). The CDR3 totals 13 residues. The CDR3 nucleotides read TGCAGTGCTAGAGGTCTCGGGTCCGGGGAGCTGTTTTTT. The encoded protein is CSARGLGSGELFF.

The J gene is TRBJ1-6, the V gene TRBV9; no reliable D call. This CDR3 has 15 residues. Germline CDR1 is SGDLS and CDR2 is YYNGEE. Trimming shortened V by 0 bases and J by 7 bases, and 11 bases separated the two germline ends. CDR3 sequence: CASSVEEGRNSPLHF. For the CDR3, the DNA is TGTGCCAGCAGCGTAGAAGAAGGGCGCAATTCACCCCTCCACTTT.

The chain employs TRBV7-6 and TRBJ2-2; TRBD1 agrees at 7 bases. V shed 10 bases, J shed 0 bases, and the junction held 5 bases outside the gene matches. Germline assignment: CDR1 SGHVS and CDR2 FNYEAQ. The CDR3 consists of 14 residues. CDR3 sequence: CATQGTSNTGELFF. Here the CDR3 DNA reads TGTGCCACACAGGGGACATCGAACACCGGGGAGCTGTTTTTT.

This clonotype was counted only a few times. The V and J genes are TRBV5-6 and TRBJ1-4; D ambiguous. Germline CDR1 and CDR2: SGHDT and YYEEEE. The CDR3 loop spans 14 amino acids. The V gene lost 4 bases and the J gene lost 5 bases, with 12 bases spanning the gap. DNA for the CDR3: TGTGCCAGCAGCCCTCAGTGGGAGAATGAAAAACTGTTTTTT. Its translation is CASSPQWENEKLFF.

In its sample, this clonotype was seen many times. The chain recombines TRBV12-3 or TRBV12-4 with TRBJ2-3, with D possibly matching TRBD1 (6 bases). Trimming shortened V by 6 bases and J by 2 bases, and 12 bases separated the two germline ends. There are 14 residues in the CDR3. CDR3 coding DNA: TGTGCCAGCAGAATGGACAGAAACACAGATACGCAGTATTTT. It yields the protein CASRMDRNTDTQYF.

There are a few counts of this clonotype. The rearrangement links TRBV20-1 to TRBJ1-1; no clear D. Trimming took 2 bases from V and 0 from J, leaving 34 bases between them. From germline, CDR1 is DFQATT and CDR2 SNEGSKA (reference sequence). This CDR3 spans 22 amino acids. CDR3 coding DNA: TGCAGTGCTAGACTTCCTCCGGTCATTCGGCCGGAAGGTCGCCCCATGAACACTGAAGCTTTCTTT. Translating it yields CSARLPPVIRPEGRPMNTEAFF.

This clonotype came up a few times. The chain links TRBV5-1 to TRBJ2-5; TRBD1 matches 10 bases. Looked up from germline, CDR1 is SGHRS and CDR2 is YFSETQ. J was trimmed by 5 bases and V by 3 bases; bases with no gene match: 13. The CDR3 totals 17 residues. The CDR3 is CASSSYPGQGSWETQYF. As DNA, the CDR3 is TGCGCCAGCAGCTCATATCCGGGACAGGGGAGTTGGGAGACCCAGTACTTC.

This clonotype appeared many times. The chain combines TRBV20-1 with TRBJ2-3; a weak D match, TRBD1 (5 bases). Deletions cut 7 bases from V and 6 bases from J, with 23 bases between. The germline V gene has CDR1 DFQATT and CDR2 SNEGSKA (reference sequence). The CDR3 extends over 15 amino acids. CDR3 sequence reads: CSVPSGQIPRDTQYF. DNA for the CDR3: TGCAGTGTCCCTTCCGGACAAATCCCCCGCGATACGCAGTATTTT.